This T cell receptor (beta chain) derives from a study of neurological immune-mediated disorders. The ends lost 4 bases at V and 9 bases at J; junction bases unmatched: 7. The V gene's germline CDR1 is LGHNA and CDR2 YNFKEQ. This CDR3 has 16 residues. This clonotype was seen many times. The cDNA was synthesized by means of template-switch 5'RACE, which was carried out with 10-nucleotide random UMIs. In TCRdb, the 5' RACE reads were re-called with MiXCR into one record per CDR3 protein. The sample comprises more than 60,000 distinct CDR3 sequences, 3% to 4% of which are singletons, and 2.2% rests with the top ten.

Sequenced input: PBMCs. The TCR sequence derives from a woman aged 45-60 years with multiple sclerosis. The chain employs TRBV4-2 and TRBJ2-1; 15 bases align to TRBD2. As DNA, the CDR3 is TGTGCCAGCAGCCTTTCCCCGGGACTAGCGGGAGGTGAGCAGTTCTTC. This translates into CASSLSPGLAGGEQFF.